This is a list of T cell receptor beta chains from one sample in a study of control samples from healthy donors and cancer patients. Produced via immunoSEQ multiplex PCR; TCRdb's table is partial and in-frame only. The sample holds 150,000 to 180,000 clones, over 90% seen once. Material: blood. These receptors all come from a man aged 50-60 years in good health. The CDR3 runs from the conserved cysteine through the conserved F or W. The order of the fields is J gene, D gene, clone size, V gene, CDR3 protein, CDR3 DNA. The D gene is left open where the match is weak. Some rows have no size entry. The others give once, few or many, or a class for an expanded clone.

>TRBJ2-5|TRBD1|NA|TRBV3-1/TRBV3-2
CASSRRQGASQETQYF
TGTGCCAGCAGCCGCCGACAGGGGGCGAGCCAAGAGACCCAGTACTTC
>TRBJ2-3|TRBD2|NA|TRBV5-1
CASSPGTSGNTDTQYF
TGCGCCAGCAGCCCTGGGACTAGCGGAAACACAGATACGCAGTATTTT
>TRBJ1-1|NA|once|TRBV18
CASSVSGGTEAFF
TGTGCCAGCTCGGTTTCGGGGGGCACTGAAGCTTTCTTT
>TRBJ1-2|TRBD1|NA|TRBV5-4
CASTKVTGGAYGYTF
TGTGCCAGCACTAAGGTGACAGGGGGCGCCTATGGCTACACCTTC
>TRBJ1-1|TRBD1|NA|TRBV27
CATGTVRTEAFF
TGTGCGACCGGGACAGTTCGAACTGAAGCTTTCTTT
>TRBJ2-3|NA|NA|TRBV7-7
CASSLGSRLGPDTQYF
TGTGCTAGCAGCTTAGGAAGCAGGCTAGGTCCAGATACGCAGTATTTT
>TRBJ1-5|TRBD1|NA|TRBV29-1
CSVSGGASNQPQHF
TGCAGCGTTTCAGGGGGCGCGAGCAATCAGCCCCAGCATTTT
>TRBJ1-5|NA|NA|TRBV29-1
CSVVVGVTEGNQPQHF
TGCAGCGTTGTGGTGGGAGTGACCGAGGGTAATCAGCCCCAGCATTTT
>TRBJ2-7|NA|NA|TRBV12-3/TRBV12-4
CASSLAGEREQYF
TGTGCCAGCAGTTTAGCAGGGGAACGCGAGCAGTACTTC
>TRBJ2-7|TRBD2|once|TRBV9
CASSVASGGRDEQYF
TGTGCCAGCAGCGTAGCTTCGGGAGGGCGGGACGAGCAGTACTTC
>TRBJ1-5|NA|NA|TRBV7-9
CASSLMDNQPQHF
TGTGCCAGCAGCTTAATGGACAATCAGCCCCAGCATTTT
>TRBJ2-1|TRBD2|NA|TRBV10-3
CAISESFSGRDVSGNEQFF
TGTGCCATCAGTGAGTCGTTTAGCGGGAGGGACGTAAGCGGCAATGAGCAGTTCTTC
>TRBJ2-1|NA|NA|TRBV9
CASSVEGIWDEQFF
TGTGCCAGCAGCGTAGAGGGGATCTGGGATGAGCAGTTCTTC
>TRBJ2-7|TRBD2|NA|TRBV19
CASNPTSGSSYEQYF
TGTGCCAGTAATCCGACTAGCGGGAGCTCCTACGAGCAGTACTTC
>TRBJ1-1|NA|NA|TRBV28
CASTRTENTEAFF
TGTGCCAGCACCCGGACGGAGAACACTGAAGCTTTCTTT
>TRBJ1-3|NA|NA|TRBV6-6
CASSAGTTFRNTIYF
TGTGCCAGCAGTGCCGGGACAACATTCCGAAACACCATATATTTT
>TRBJ2-3|TRBD2|NA|TRBV28
CASSFAGGSTDTQYF
TGTGCCAGCAGTTTTGCGGGAGGGAGCACAGATACGCAGTATTTT
>TRBJ2-2|NA|NA|TRBV7-9
CASSLERDTGELFF
TGTGCCAGCAGCTTAGAGAGGGACACCGGGGAGCTGTTTTTT
>TRBJ2-3|TRBD1|NA|TRBV24-1
CATSDLLNRGGTDTQYF
TGTGCCACCAGTGATTTGTTGAACAGGGGAGGCACAGATACGCAGTATTTT
>TRBJ2-5|TRBD1|NA|TRBV10-3
CAISESTGGAETQYF
TGTGCCATCAGTGAAAGCACAGGGGGCGCAGAGACCCAGTACTTC
>TRBJ1-2|NA|NA|TRBV10-3
CAISEMVTGGYTF
TGTGCCATCAGTGAGATGGTTACGGGTGGCTACACCTTC
>TRBJ2-1|NA|once|TRBV2
CASRLADSYYNEQFF
TGTGCCAGCAGGTTAGCGGACTCTTACTACAATGAGCAGTTCTTC
>TRBJ1-1|NA|NA|TRBV7-9
CASSLDDSEAFF
TGTGCCAGCAGCTTAGACGACAGCGAAGCTTTCTTT
>TRBJ1-6|TRBD1|NA|TRBV4-1
CASSHPGQGSYNSPLHF
TGCGCCAGCAGCCACCCAGGACAGGGGAGCTATAATTCACCCCTCCACTTT
>TRBJ2-2|NA|NA|TRBV24-1
CATSDSGRANTGELFF
TGTGCCACCAGTGATTCGGGCAGGGCGAACACCGGGGAGCTGTTTTTT
>TRBJ1-4|TRBD1|NA|TRBV20-1
CSASAGTGVEKLFF
TGCAGTGCTAGTGCCGGGACAGGGGTGGAAAAACTGTTTTTT
>TRBJ2-7|NA|once|TRBV7-9
CASSFGIEQYF
TGTGCCAGCAGCTTCGGGATCGAGCAGTACTTC
>TRBJ2-2|NA|NA|TRBV14
CASSQVPADTGELFF
TGTGCCAGCAGCCAAGTACCGGCGGACACCGGGGAGCTGTTTTTT
>TRBJ2-7|NA|NA|TRBV30
CAWSAPRDEQYF
TGTGCCTGGAGTGCCCCAAGGGACGAGCAGTACTTC
>TRBJ1-2|NA|NA|TRBV6-2/TRBV6-3
CASSPGTSNYGYTF
TGTGCCAGCAGTCCCGGGACATCAAACTATGGCTACACCTTC
>TRBJ2-2|TRBD1|NA|TRBV6-5
CASSYRQGNTGELFF
TGTGCCAGCAGTTACAGACAGGGTAACACCGGGGAGCTGTTTTTT
>TRBJ2-7|TRBD2|NA|TRBV5-1
CASSATSGSRSYEQYF
TGCGCCAGCAGCGCGACTAGCGGGAGTCGGTCCTACGAGCAGTACTTC
>TRBJ2-1|NA|NA|TRBV6-5
CASRVASYNEQFF
TGTGCCAGCAGGGTTGCCTCCTACAATGAGCAGTTCTTC
>TRBJ2-7|TRBD1|NA|TRBV24-1
CATSESGQANYEQYF
TGTGCCACCAGTGAGTCGGGACAGGCTAACTACGAGCAGTACTTC
>TRBJ1-6|NA|NA|TRBV7-2
CASSLGDGNSPLHF
TGTGCCAGCAGCCTAGGGGACGGGAATTCACCCCTCCACTTT
>TRBJ1-4|NA|NA|TRBV6-5
CASSYGTGGGNEKLFF
TGTGCCAGCAGTTATGGCACCGGGGGGGGGAATGAAAAACTGTTTTTT
>TRBJ2-7|NA|NA|TRBV5-1
CASSFDWGLTAEQYF
TGCGCCAGCAGCTTTGATTGGGGGTTAACTGCCGAGCAGTACTTC